The present entry profiles one TCR beta chain with its context. Its specificity is unknown. Method: immunoSEQ multiplex PCR; TCRdb's copy keeps in-frame clones and lacks some. The sample carries approximately 160,000 clones, approximately 90% recorded once. These data originate in a study of T cell responses to AZD1222 COVID-19 vaccine. Study-level results: The peak T cell response came first, and repertoires were sampled only after it. Unmutated variant regions are reportedly the target of nearly half of TCRs that are spike-specific.

The CDR3 has 14 residues. Trimming at V came to 2 bases and at J to 0 bases, leaving 1 base not matched to a gene. Per germline, CDR1 SGHRS and CDR2 YFSETQ. This chain joins TRBV5-1 and TRBJ1-2; 7 nucleotides agree with TRBD1. The sequenced sample was peripheral blood, obtained on day 0 of MenACWY control vaccination. This receptor was taken from an adult in good health. The CDR3 region has the DNA TGCGCCAGCAGCTTCGACAGGGCTAACTATGGCTACACCTTC. Residues: CASSFDRANYGYTF.